This entry is about one T cell receptor (beta chain). The antigen is unknown. Germline V gene data show CDR1 as SGHDT and CDR2 as YYEEEE. The ends lost 6 bases at V and 4 bases at J; junction bases unmatched: 6. This CDR3 comprises 15 residues. The sample originates from a study of cytomegalovirus exposure and HLA in healthy donors. Notes on the study in general: Prior analysis indicated that the majority of TCR beta V segments exhibited productivity approximately 87% or approximately 30% of the time. A few V segments could not be told apart, such as TRBV6-2 and TRBV6-3, and were left out.

The PCR used 60 Vbeta and 13 Jbeta primers. Profiling relied on immunoSEQ multiplex PCR, and the TCRdb table lists in-frame clones only, not all of them. The sample comprises about 160,000 clones, nearly 80% of which are singletons, and 3% to 3.5% rests with the top ten. The TCR was taken from a woman in her 40s in good health and CMV-seronegative. The chain couples TRBV5-6 to TRBJ2-1; 11 nucleotides align to TRBD1. Sequenced: PBMCs. CDR3 DNA sequence: TGTGCCAGCACCTGGGGACAGGGGGTTTACAATGAGCAGTTCTTC. Translation gives CASTWGQGVYNEQFF.